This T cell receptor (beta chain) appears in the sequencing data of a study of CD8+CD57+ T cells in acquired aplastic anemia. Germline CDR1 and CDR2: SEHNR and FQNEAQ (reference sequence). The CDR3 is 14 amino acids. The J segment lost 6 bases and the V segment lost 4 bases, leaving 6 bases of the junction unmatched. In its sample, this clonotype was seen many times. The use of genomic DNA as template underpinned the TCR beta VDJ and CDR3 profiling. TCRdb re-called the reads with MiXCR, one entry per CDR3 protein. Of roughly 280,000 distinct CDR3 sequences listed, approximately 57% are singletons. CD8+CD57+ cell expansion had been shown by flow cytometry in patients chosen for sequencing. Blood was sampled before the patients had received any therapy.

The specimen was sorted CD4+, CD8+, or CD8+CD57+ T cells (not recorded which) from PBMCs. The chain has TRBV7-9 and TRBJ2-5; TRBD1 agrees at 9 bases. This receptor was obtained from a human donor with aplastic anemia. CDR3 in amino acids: CASSWGQGRKTQYF. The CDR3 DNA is TGTGCCAGCAGCTGGGGACAGGGAAGGAAGACCCAGTACTTC.